The clone carrying this TCR beta chain was picked up many times. As yet, its antigen is unknown. Germline lookup yields CDR1 MDHEN and CDR2 SYDVKM. V lost 8 bases, J lost 2 bases, and 8 bases stayed unmatched. This CDR3 comprises 15 residues. The sample comes from a study of T cells in Graves' hyperthyroidism and ophthalmopathy. The cohort's ophthalmopathy patients, a group with duration under 3 months, had a Clinical Activity Score of at least 3 and a NOSPECS grade of at least 4. Lactation, pregnancy, other autoimmune disease or uncontrolled infection excluded patients. Based on clinical symptoms, serum thyroxine and TRAb, thyroid ultrasound and orbital computed tomography, diagnoses were reached. Using RNA transcripts as the source, TCR beta CDR3 regions were amplified. An initial round of RT-PCR targeting the TCR CDR3 relied on the HTBI primer set. One entry per CDR3 protein results from TCRdb running MiXCR on the multiplex PCR reads. The data show roughly 560,000 distinct CDR3 sequences, under 15% seen once.

Whole-study findings and limits: Blood samples included most of the expanded thyroid clonotypes exceeding 0.001.

The specimen sequenced was blood. The sequence derives from a middle-aged woman with Graves' ophthalmopathy. The chain combines TRBV28 with TRBJ2-3; 9 positions agree with TRBD1. The DNA of the CDR3 is TGTGCCAGCGGCAAACAGGGGGCGATCACAGATACGCAGTATTTT. Translating gives CASGKQGAITDTQYF.